This paragraph reports one TCR beta chain. The antigen is unknown. This sample was taken from a study of breast tumors, draining lymph nodes, adjacent tissues. Findings and limits, study-wide: Tumor repertoires ranked between lymph nodes and nontumor tissue in diversity, with V and J gene preferences. The data were judged consistent with most tumor T cells coming from lymph node and expanding in tumor. Luminal-like breast cancer showed significantly greater tumor-nontumor repertoire similarity than basal-like breast cancer did.

TCRdb itself ran the multiplex PCR reads through MiXCR, one entry per CDR3 protein. The sample yields 20,000 to 25,000 distinct CDR3 sequences, about 70% seen once. The receptor was derived from a female donor with breast cancer. Some clones in this sample may be carry-over from other donors' samples. Sequenced: tumor-adjacent breast tissue.

As DNA, the CDR3 is TGTGCCAGCAGTGCTCCGGGACGCCCGAGCTCCTACAATGAGCAGTTCTTC. It translates to CASSAPGRPSSYNEQFF. This chain links TRBV6-1 with TRBJ2-1; D may match TRBD1 or TRBD2 (5 bases each). There are 17 residues in the CDR3. V shed 4 bases and J shed 0 bases, with 16 bases lying between them. Germline CDR1 and CDR2: MNHNS and SASEGT.